This TCR beta chain was identified in a study of diagnostic markers for celiac disease. CDR1 DFQATT and CDR2 SNEGSKA come from the germline V gene (reference sequence). This CDR3 has 16 amino acids. From the reads, TCRdb lists one entry per CDR3 protein and no DNA. In total, the table holds more than 350 distinct CDR3 sequences. Sequencing was carried out using either unsorted cells or a sorted T cell fraction (not recorded which). The origin of this receptor is a human donor. This table probably holds off-target reads from a library built for another chain. The chain is built from TRBV20-1 and TRBJ2-3; TCRdb outputs TRBD2, but without DNA this stays unchecked. Here the CDR3 reads CSASELAGGPTDTQYF.